The 4 T cell receptor beta chains given below trace back to one sample, sequenced in a study of vaccination effects on CD4 cells after COVID-19. With the ViraFEST assay, the study expanded antigen-specific CD4+ T cells using viral peptide pools, then sequenced them. Isolating CD4+ T cells followed less than 12 days of culture. For these TCRs, the target antigens are not known. Profiling relied on immunoSEQ multiplex PCR, and the TCRdb table lists in-frame clones only, not all of them. The sample holds 50,000 to 65,000 clones; more than 80% are singletons and the top ten take roughly 2.7%. This specimen was CD4+ T cells from PBMCs cultured with HCoV-229E spike peptides, taken before COVID-19 vaccination. The receptor set was obtained from a human donor who received a COVID-19 vaccine.

The gene calls are TRBV5-8 and TRBJ1-4; the D gene is possibly TRBD1 (5 bases). Trimming removed 2 bases at V and 2 bases at J, with 10 bases between. The CDR3 covers 15 residues. Germline V gene sequence: CDR1 SGHTS, CDR2 YDEGEE. CDR3 coding DNA: TGTGCCAGCAGCTTTTGGGGACGCACTAATGAAAAACTGTTTTTT. This codes for CASSFWGRTNEKLFF.

The chain is built from TRBV4-1 and TRBJ1-4; D is uncertain. CDR1 is MGHRA, CDR2 YSYEKL, per germline. V dropped 1 base and J dropped 4 bases, with 13 bases sitting between them. CDR3 length: 16 residues. For the CDR3, the DNA is TGCGCCAGCAGCCAAGCCATCCGGGGTAATAATGAAAAACTGTTTTTT. Translation gives CASSQAIRGNNEKLFF.

V usage is TRBV6-5 and J usage is TRBJ2-3; D remains ambiguous. Per germline, CDR1 MNHEY and CDR2 SVGAGI. With 3 bases removed from V and 7 bases from J, the gap between germline ends came to 5 bases. This CDR3 has 11 residues. CDR3 loop: CASSYSHTQYF. The CDR3 DNA follows: TGTGCCAGCAGTTATTCCCATACGCAGTATTTT.

The genes are TRBV28 and TRBJ1-2, with 7 bases aligning to TRBD1. The CDR3 has 12 amino acids. V lost 10 bases, J lost 6 bases, and 8 bases stayed unmatched. Germline lookup yields CDR1 MDHEN and CDR2 SYDVKM. CDR3 sequence reads: CATATGQDGYTF. The CDR3, as DNA: TGTGCCACCGCGACAGGGCAGGATGGCTACACCTTC.